What follows describes a single T cell receptor beta chain. The sample comes from a study of T cell clonotyping in hematopoietic cell transplantation. Time point indicated: recipient sample about 28 days before transplant, after cytoreduction. Profiling relied on immunoSEQ multiplex PCR, and the TCRdb table lists in-frame clones only, not all of them. Seen here are under 30,000 clones, about three quarters observed once, and the top ten hold about 6.8%. CDR3 length equals 13 residues. The germline V gene has CDR1 MNHEY and CDR2 SMNVEV (reference sequence). V lost 5 bases to trimming and J lost 3 bases, with 11 bases between them.

The chain carries TRBV27 and TRBJ2-7; perhaps TRBD1 as D (6 bases). The sequence came from a woman in her 30s with chronic myeloid leukemia. Some clones in this sample may be carry-over from other donors' samples. The sample consisted of peripheral blood mononuclear cells, taken before stem cell transplant. The CDR3 DNA follows: TGTGCCAGCAGTGTAAACAGGGTCTACGAGCAGTACTTC. Translated, it gives CASSVNRVYEQYF.